The T cell receptor (beta chain) described here comes from a study of T cell responses to AZD1222 COVID-19 vaccine (dated by TCRdb to 2020 to 2023). Concerning the study at large: A total of just over 230 trial participants underwent TCR sequencing, of whom 207 received two doses of AZD1222 and some 26 received two doses of the MenACWY control vaccine. Enrollment into the trials was organized by age into subgroups of 18-55, 56-69 and 70-plus years, and those subgroups contained roughly 150, 30 and 60 TCR-sequenced participants, respectively.

General study outcomes and caveats: Because no day 14 peak-response samples were available, the repertoires could be characterized only after the peak T cell response. Conclusions about previously exposed vaccinees are limited because only a handful of AZD1222 recipients were SARS-CoV-2 seropositive at baseline. Spike-specific TCR breadth and depth rose significantly after two AZD1222 doses compared with day 0 and with MenACWY recipients. Participants were mostly white British, with more females than males. The authors suggested clonal diversity may have been underestimated. Reportedly, close to half of the unique spike-specific TCRs recognized epitopes lying outside the regions that are mutated in the B.1.351 and B.1.1.7 variants. The 56-69-year group was small, and its depth increase did not reach significance, likely because of low power. Vaccine-associated CD4 TCRs spanned the whole spike protein, with dominant responses in regions 160-218 and 743-854.

According to the study, the label for this sample's time point signals: about 28 days (+/-7) after the second vaccine dose. AZD1222 recipients whose second dose came at about 4 weeks and those whose second dose came at about 12 weeks were combined into one group, since spike-specific TCR depth and breadth did not differ between the two schedules. The vaccinee samples were drawn from two UK trials, COV001 and COV002, one of which was a single-blind randomized controlled phase 2/3 trial testing AZD1222 (ChAdOx1 nCoV-19) in healthy adults. For TCRbeta chain sequencing, PBMC samples were collected from trial participants at day 0 and at day 28 after the second dose. CDR1 and CDR2 were assigned from the germline V gene as MNHEY and SVGEGT. V loses 2 bases of germline sequence and J loses 0 bases, and the interval between the two ends is 5 bases. The CDR3 goes from the cysteine to the phenylalanine over 15 residues. CDR3 DNA is the only sequence kept; it has 45 bases, read in frame from the first base.

The CDR3 regions of human TCRbeta chains were analyzed by immunosequencing. The original methods were these. TCRs in the repertoires were matched against a reference library of SARS-CoV-2-specific TCRs that had been generated with the MIRA antigen-specificity platform. Breadth was defined as the fraction of unique TCRs that were SARS-CoV-2-associated. Depth was defined as the fraction of total T cells that were SARS-CoV-2-associated. Using the MIRA data, each spike-specific TCR was assigned both to the spike region to which the TCR was reactive and to a CD4 or CD8 class. Log10-transformed breadth and depth values were compared by one-way ANOVA with Sidak's multiple comparisons tests. In its TCRdb copy, this immuneACCESS table keeps in-frame sequences only and misses some clones. Where compared with another copy, unresolved V genes explain less than half of these, and the others have no known cause. That table is the source of V, J and clone size, and D and trimming were worked out from the DNA. This sample lists 140,000 to 150,000 clones; roughly nine tenths were detected once. Less than 5% of the sample rests with the top ten.

Comments on this clone: Its antigen target is currently unknown. One base away there is no much larger clone; base qualities are not given. Different DNA sequences within this sample yield the same CDR3.

Here the sequenced sample was peripheral blood, taken 28 days after the second AZD1222 dose. The chain employs TRBV6-2 or TRBV6-3 and TRBJ2-6; the D segment may tentatively be TRBD1 or TRBD2, each giving 5 matched bases. The sequence was obtained from an adult who received the AZD1222 COVID-19 vaccine. The CDR3 region: CASSYGGSGANVLTF. The nucleotide sequence is given as TGTGCCAGCAGTTACGGGGGCTCTGGGGCCAACGTCCTGACTTTC.